The clone carrying this T cell receptor beta chain was seen a handful of times. The record originates from a study of blood T cell repertoires in COVID-19. Trimming shortened V by 1 base and J by 4 bases, and 7 bases separated the two germline ends. The germline V gene has CDR1 LNHDA and CDR2 SQIVND (reference sequence). This CDR3 is built from 13 residues. Participant age was roughly 18 to 100 years, and participants resided in around 24 US areas. Method: immunoSEQ multiplex PCR; TCRdb's copy keeps in-frame clones and lacks some. The sample includes 200,000 to 300,000 clones, 80% to 90% of them seen just once.

Material: PBMCs or T cells enriched from blood (not recorded which). The V and J genes are TRBV19 and TRBJ1-2, with unresolved D. The receptor's source is a woman in her twenties or thirties who had recovered from COVID-19. CDR3 amino acids: CASSIGRGYGYTF. Here the CDR3 DNA reads TGTGCCAGTAGTATAGGCCGAGGCTATGGCTACACCTTC. The full variable domain, in which reference TRBV19 and TRBJ1-2 provide the parts outside the CDR3, is DGGITQSPKYLFRKEGQNVTLSCEQNLNHDAMYWYRQDPGQGLRLIYYSQIVNDFQKGDIAEGYSVSREKKESFPLTVTSAQKNPTAFYLCASSIGRGYGYTFGSGTRLTVV.